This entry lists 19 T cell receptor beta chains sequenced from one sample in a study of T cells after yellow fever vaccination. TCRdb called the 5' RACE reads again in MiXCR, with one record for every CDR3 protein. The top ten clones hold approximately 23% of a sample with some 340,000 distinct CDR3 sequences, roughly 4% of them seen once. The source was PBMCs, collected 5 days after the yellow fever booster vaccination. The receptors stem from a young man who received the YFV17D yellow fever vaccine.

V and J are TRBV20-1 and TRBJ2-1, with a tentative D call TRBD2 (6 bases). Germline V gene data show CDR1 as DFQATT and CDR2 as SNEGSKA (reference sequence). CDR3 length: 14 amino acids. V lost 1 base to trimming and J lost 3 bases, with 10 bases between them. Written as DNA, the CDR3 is TGCAGTGCTAGAGGTGGGGGACTCTACAATGAGCAGTTCTTC. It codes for CSARGGGLYNEQFF.

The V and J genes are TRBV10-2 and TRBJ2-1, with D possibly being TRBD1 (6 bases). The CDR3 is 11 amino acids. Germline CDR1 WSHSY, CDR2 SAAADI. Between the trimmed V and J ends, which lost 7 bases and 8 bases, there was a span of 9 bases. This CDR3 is CASNRAHEQFF. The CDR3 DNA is TGCGCCAGCAACAGGGCCCATGAGCAGTTCTTC.

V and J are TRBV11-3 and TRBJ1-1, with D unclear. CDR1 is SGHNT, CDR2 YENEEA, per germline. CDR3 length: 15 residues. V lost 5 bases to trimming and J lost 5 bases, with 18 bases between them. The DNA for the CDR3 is TGTGCCAGCAGCCCCCACCGGGTAAAACGAACTGAAGCTTTCTTT. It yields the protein CASSPHRVKRTEAFF.

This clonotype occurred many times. CDR3 nucleotide sequence: TGTGCCAGCTCACCTACTAGCGGGGGATATGTTAGCACAGATACGCAGTATTTT. This codes for CASSPTSGGYVSTDTQYF. The gene calls are TRBV18 and TRBJ2-3; 11 bases fit TRBD2. With 3 bases clipped from V and 0 bases from J, the junction kept 8 bases outside the gene matches. Germline CDR1 and CDR2: KGHSH and LQKENI. This CDR3 region has 18 residues. Drawing the rest from reference TRBV18 and TRBJ2-3, the complete variable domain is NAGVMQNPRHLVRRRGQEARLRCSPMKGHSHVYWYRQLPEEGLKFMVYLQKENIIDESGMPKERFSAEFPKEGPSILRIQQVVRGDSAAYFCASSPTSGGYVSTDTQYFGPGTRLTVL.

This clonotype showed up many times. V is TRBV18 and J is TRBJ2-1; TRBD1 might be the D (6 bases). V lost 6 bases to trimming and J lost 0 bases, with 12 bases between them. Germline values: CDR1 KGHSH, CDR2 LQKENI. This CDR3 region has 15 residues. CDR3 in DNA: TGTGCCAGCTCGCAGGAAGGGGGCTCCTACAATGAGCAGTTCTTC. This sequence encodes CASSQEGGSYNEQFF. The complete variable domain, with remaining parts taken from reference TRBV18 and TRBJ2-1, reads NAGVMQNPRHLVRRRGQEARLRCSPMKGHSHVYWYRQLPEEGLKFMVYLQKENIIDESGMPKERFSAEFPKEGPSILRIQQVVRGDSAAYFCASSQEGGSYNEQFFGPGTRLTVL.

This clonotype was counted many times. Here the CDR3 reads CSASSGGSSYEQYF. CDR3 DNA: TGCAGTGCTTCCTCGGGGGGGAGCTCCTACGAGCAGTACTTC. The chain recombines TRBV20-1 with TRBJ2-7; 8 bases fit TRBD2. The trim removed 5 bases at V and 0 bases at J, leaving 6 bases unmatched. Germline CDR1 is DFQATT and CDR2 is SNEGSKA (reference sequence). This CDR3 comprises 14 residues.

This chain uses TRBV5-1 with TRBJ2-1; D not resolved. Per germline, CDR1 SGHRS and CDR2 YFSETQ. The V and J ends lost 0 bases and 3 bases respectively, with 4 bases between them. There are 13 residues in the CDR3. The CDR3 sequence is CASSLDIYNEQFF. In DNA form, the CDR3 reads TGCGCCAGCAGCTTGGACATCTACAATGAGCAGTTCTTC.

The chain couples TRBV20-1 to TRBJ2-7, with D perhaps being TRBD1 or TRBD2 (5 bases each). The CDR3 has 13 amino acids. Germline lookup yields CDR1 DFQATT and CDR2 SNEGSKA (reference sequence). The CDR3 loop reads CSGSGTSDYEQYF. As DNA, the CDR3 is TGCAGCGGCAGTGGGACCTCCGACTACGAGCAGTACTTC.

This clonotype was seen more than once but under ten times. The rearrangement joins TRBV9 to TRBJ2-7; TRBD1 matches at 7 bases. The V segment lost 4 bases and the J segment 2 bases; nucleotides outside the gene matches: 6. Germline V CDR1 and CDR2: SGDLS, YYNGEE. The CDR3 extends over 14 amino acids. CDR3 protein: CASSIGDRPYEQYF. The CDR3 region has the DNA TGTGCCAGCAGCATTGGGGACAGACCCTACGAGCAGTACTTC. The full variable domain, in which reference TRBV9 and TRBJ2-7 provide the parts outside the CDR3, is DSGVTQTPKHLITATGQRVTLRCSPRSGDLSVYWYQQSLDQGLQFLIQYYNGEERAKGNILERFSAQQFPDLHSELNLSSLELGDSALYFCASSIGDRPYEQYFGPGTRLTVT.

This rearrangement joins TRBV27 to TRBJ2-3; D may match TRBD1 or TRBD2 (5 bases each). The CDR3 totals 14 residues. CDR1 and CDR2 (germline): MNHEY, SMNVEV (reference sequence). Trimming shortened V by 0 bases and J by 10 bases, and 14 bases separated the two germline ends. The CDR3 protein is CASSLSPGPNPQYF. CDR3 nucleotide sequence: TGTGCCAGCAGTTTATCTCCGGGACCCAACCCGCAGTATTTT.

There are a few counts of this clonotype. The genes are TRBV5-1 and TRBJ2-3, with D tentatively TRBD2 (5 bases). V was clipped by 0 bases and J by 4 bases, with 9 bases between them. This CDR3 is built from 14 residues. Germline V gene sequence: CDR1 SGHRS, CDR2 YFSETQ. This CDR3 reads CASSLGARADTQYF. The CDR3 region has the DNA TGCGCCAGCAGCTTGGGGGCGCGGGCAGATACGCAGTATTTT. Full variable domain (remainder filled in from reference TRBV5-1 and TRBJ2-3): KAGVTQTPRYLIKTRGQQVTLSCSPISGHRSVSWYQQTPGQGLQFLFEYFSETQRNKGNFPGRFSGRQFSNSRSEMNVSTLELGDSALYLCASSLGARADTQYFGPGTRLTVL.

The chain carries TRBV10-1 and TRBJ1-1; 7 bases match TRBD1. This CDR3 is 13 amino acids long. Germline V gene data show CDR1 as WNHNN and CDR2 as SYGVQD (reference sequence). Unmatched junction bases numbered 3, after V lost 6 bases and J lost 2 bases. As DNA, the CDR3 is TGCGCCAGCAGCCGGGACAGCAACACTGAAGCTTTCTTT. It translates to CASSRDSNTEAFF.

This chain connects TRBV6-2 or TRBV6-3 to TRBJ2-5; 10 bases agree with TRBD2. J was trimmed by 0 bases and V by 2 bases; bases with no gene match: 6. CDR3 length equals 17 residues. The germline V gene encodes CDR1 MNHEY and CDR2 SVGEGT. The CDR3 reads CASSYLAGDTYQETQYF. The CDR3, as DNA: TGTGCCAGCAGTTACCTAGCGGGGGATACGTACCAAGAGACCCAGTACTTC.

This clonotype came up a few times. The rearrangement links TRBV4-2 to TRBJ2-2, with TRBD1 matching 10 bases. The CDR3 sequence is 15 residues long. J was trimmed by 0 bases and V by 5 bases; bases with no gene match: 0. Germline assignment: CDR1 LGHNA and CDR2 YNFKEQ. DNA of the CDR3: TGTGCCAGCAGCGGACAGGGGGCGAACACCGGGGAGCTGTTTTTT. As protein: CASSGQGANTGELFF.

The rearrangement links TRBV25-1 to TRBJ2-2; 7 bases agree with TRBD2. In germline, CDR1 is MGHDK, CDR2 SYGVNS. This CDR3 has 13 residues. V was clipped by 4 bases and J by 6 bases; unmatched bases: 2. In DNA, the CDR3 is TGTGCCAGCAGTGGAGCGGGGCCCGGGGAGCTGTTTTTT. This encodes CASSGAGPGELFF.

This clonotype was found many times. CDR3 amino acids: CASSPPSGDWGKETQYF. As DNA, the CDR3 is TGTGCCAGCAGTCCACCAAGCGGGGACTGGGGAAAGGAGACCCAGTACTTC. This chain uses TRBV12-3 or TRBV12-4 with TRBJ2-5; 7 nucleotides line up with TRBD2. V trimming: 5 bases; J trimming: 5 bases; junction bases outside the gene matches: 17. The CDR3 has 17 amino acids.

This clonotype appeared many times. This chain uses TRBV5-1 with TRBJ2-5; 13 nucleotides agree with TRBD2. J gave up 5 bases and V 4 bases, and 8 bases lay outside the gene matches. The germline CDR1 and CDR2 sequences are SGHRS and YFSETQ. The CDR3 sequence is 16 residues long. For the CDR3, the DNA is TGCGCCAGCAGCCCCTCGGGACTAGCGGGGCGGGAGACCCAGTACTTC. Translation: CASSPSGLAGRETQYF.

The CDR3 DNA sequence: TGCGCCAGCAGCCAAGCCGGGACAGTTAGCAATCAGCCCCAGCATTTT. Its translation: CASSQAGTVSNQPQHF. The J gene is TRBJ1-5, the V gene TRBV4-1; 7 bases are a match to TRBD1. Germline V gene sequence: CDR1 MGHRA, CDR2 YSYEKL. Unmatched junction bases numbered 3, after V lost 1 base and J lost 0 bases. CDR3 length: 16 amino acids.

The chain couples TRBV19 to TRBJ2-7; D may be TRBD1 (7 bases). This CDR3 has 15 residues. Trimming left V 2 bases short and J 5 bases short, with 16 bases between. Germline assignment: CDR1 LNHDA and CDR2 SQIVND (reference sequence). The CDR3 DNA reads TGTGCCAGTAGTATATCAACAGGGGAGGTCCACGAGCAGTACTTC. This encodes CASSISTGEVHEQYF.